This record concerns one T cell receptor (beta chain) sequence. Its specificity is not known. The protocol was immunoSEQ multiplex PCR, while the TCRdb copy is restricted to in-frame clones and leaves out a portion. The sample lists roughly 110,000 clones, 92% occurring once. The data derive from a study of T cell responses to AZD1222 COVID-19 vaccine. Regarding the study as a whole: In the spike-specific TCR repertoire, nearly half reportedly target unmutated variant regions. Clonal diversity was possibly underestimated; the donors were predominantly white British and more often female.

Some second doses came at about 4 weeks and others at about 12 weeks; these were pooled. There are 15 residues in the CDR3. V was trimmed by 3 bases and J by 0 bases, leaving 9 bases between them. Per germline, CDR1 MNHEY and CDR2 SVGEGT. This receptor was taken from an adult who received the AZD1222 COVID-19 vaccine. The sequenced sample was peripheral blood, obtained 28 days after the second AZD1222 dose. The chain uses TRBV6-2 or TRBV6-3 and TRBJ1-5; D unclear. CDR3 region: CASSYSQVSNQPQHF. CDR3 in DNA: TGTGCCAGCAGTTATTCGCAGGTTAGCAATCAGCCCCAGCATTTT.